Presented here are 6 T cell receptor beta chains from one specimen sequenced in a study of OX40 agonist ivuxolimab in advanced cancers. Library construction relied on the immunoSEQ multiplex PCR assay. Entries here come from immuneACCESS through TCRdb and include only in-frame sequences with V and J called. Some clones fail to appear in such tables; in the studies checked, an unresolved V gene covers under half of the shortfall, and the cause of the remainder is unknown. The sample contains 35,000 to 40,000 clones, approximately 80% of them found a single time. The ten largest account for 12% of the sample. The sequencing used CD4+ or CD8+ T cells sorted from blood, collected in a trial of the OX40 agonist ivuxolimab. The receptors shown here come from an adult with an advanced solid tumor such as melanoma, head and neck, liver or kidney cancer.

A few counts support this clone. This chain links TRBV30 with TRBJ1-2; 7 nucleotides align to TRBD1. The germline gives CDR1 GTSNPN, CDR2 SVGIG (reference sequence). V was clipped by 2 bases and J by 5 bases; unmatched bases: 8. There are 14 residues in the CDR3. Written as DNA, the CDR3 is TGTGCCTGGAGTACACCGGGACAGCTTTATGGCTACACCTTC. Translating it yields CAWSTPGQLYGYTF.

CDR3 region: CASSHNRDGIMYF. The CDR3 DNA reads as TGTGCCAGTTCCCATAACAGGGACGGGATTATGTACTTC. The chain carries TRBV19 and TRBJ2-7, with D perhaps matching TRBD1 (6 bases). CDR1 is LNHDA and CDR2 is SQIVND in the germline V gene (reference sequence). The CDR3 totals 13 residues. Trimming shortened V by 8 bases and J by 12 bases, and 23 bases separated the two germline ends. Together with reference TRBV19 and TRBJ2-7, the CDR3 gives the full variable domain: DGGITQSPKYLFRKEGQNVTLSCEQNLNHDAMYWYRQDPGQGLRLIYYSQIVNDFQKGDIAEGYSVSREKKESFPLTVTSAQKNPTAFYLCASSHNRDGIMYFGPGTRLTVT.

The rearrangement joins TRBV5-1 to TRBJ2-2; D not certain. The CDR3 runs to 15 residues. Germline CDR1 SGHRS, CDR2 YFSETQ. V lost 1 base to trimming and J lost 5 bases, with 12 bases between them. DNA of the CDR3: TGCGCCAGCAGCTTGAGGTCCCGAGATACCGGGGAGCTGTTTTTT. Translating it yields CASSLRSRDTGELFF.

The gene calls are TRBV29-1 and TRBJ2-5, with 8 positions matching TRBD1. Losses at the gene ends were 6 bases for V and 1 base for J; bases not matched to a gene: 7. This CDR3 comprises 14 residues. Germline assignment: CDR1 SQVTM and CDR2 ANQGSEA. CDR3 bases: TGCAGCGTCCTACCCAGGGGGCCCCAAGAGACCCAGTACTTC. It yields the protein CSVLPRGPQETQYF.

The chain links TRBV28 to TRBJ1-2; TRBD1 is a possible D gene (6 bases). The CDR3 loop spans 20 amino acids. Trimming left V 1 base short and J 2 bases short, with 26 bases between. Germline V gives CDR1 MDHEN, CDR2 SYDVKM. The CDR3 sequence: CASSLFGVLNAGQRNYGYTF. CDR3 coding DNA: TGTGCCAGCAGTTTATTTGGTGTTTTAAATGCTGGACAGAGAAACTATGGCTACACCTTC.

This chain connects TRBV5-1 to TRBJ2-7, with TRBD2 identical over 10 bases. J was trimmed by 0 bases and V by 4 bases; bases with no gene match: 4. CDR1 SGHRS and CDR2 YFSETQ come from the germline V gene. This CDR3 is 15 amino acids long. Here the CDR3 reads CASSLGTSASYEQYF. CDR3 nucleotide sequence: TGCGCCAGCAGCCTCGGGACTAGCGCCTCCTACGAGCAGTACTTC.